What follows describes a single TCR beta chain. The target antigen is unknown. The data stem from a study of cytomegalovirus exposure and HLA in healthy donors. At the level of the study: According to later analysis, the same platform produced the 120 validation and about 630 first-cohort repertoires. Study-level points and caveats: The finding came from a later analysis; first-cohort TCR clusters tended to co-occur in the 120 or so validation repertoires. Reports credit the classifier with highly specific, highly sensitive diagnosis of cytomegalovirus status.

Method: immunoSEQ multiplex PCR; TCRdb's copy keeps in-frame clones and lacks some. The sample shows 100,000 to 150,000 clones, about 83% of them seen only once. Germline assignment: CDR1 SNHLY and CDR2 FYNNEI. V shed 8 bases and J 9 bases; nucleotides not matched to a gene: 12. The CDR3 is made up of 14 amino acids. J is TRBJ2-1 and V is TRBV2, with TRBD1 matching 8 bases. This sequence was found in a man younger than 30 in good health and CMV-seronegative. Sequenced material: PBMCs. The CDR3 spells CASGRQGSASEQFF. The CDR3 nucleotides read TGTGCCAGCGGAAGACAGGGGAGCGCGAGTGAGCAGTTCTTC.